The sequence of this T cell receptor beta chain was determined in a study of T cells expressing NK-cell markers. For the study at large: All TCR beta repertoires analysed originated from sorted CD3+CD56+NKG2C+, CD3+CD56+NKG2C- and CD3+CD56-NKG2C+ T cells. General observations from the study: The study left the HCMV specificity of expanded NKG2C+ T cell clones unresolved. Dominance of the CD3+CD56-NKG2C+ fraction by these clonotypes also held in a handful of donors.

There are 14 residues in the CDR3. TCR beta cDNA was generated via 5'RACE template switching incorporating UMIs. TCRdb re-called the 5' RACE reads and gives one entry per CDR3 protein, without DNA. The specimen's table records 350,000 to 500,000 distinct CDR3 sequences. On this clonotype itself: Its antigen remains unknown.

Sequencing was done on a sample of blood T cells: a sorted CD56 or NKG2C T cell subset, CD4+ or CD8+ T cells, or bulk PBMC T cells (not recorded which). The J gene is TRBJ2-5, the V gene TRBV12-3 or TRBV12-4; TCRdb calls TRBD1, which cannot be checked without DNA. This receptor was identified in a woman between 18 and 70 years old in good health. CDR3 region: CASSLVGGQETQYF.